What follows is one T cell receptor (beta chain) and its context. As yet, its antigen is unknown. The data are from a study of relationships among human T cell subsets. CDR3 size: 15 residues. V lost 5 bases, J lost 7 bases, and 18 bases lay in between. Germline-derived CDR1 and CDR2 are SSHAT and FNYEAQ (reference sequence). Semiquantitative ARM-PCR amplified T cell receptor alpha and beta CDR3 regions from mRNA. Tagged nested gene-specific primers were used first, then communal superprimers amplified exponentially. TCRdb ran MiXCR on the multiplex PCR reads and lists one entry per CDR3 protein. The table lists under 15,000 distinct CDR3 sequences, 67% of them singletons. Th1 cells were collected as flow-through following bead selections for CD25, CD56 and CD294. T cell subsets were isolated with antibody-coated magnetic beads. Notes on the study in general: Th1, Th2 and regulatory T cells shared many CDR3 sequences. Over 55% of CD8+ cytotoxic sequences were in clones over 100 reads; regulatory and Th2 had few. A CD4+CD8+ double-positive population could not be excluded by bead sorting.

The receptor was derived from a man aged 35-49 years in good health. The specimen was CD4+ Th1 cells sorted from blood. The chain recombines TRBV7-7 with TRBJ2-1; a weak D match, TRBD1 (6 bases). CDR3 DNA sequence: TGTGCCAGCAGCCTAAGCGGAGTTCAGGGGAATGAGCAGTTCTTC. It specifies CASSLSGVQGNEQFF.